The rows below give T cell receptor beta chains drawn from one sample of a study of blood T cell repertoires in COVID-19. Profiled with immunoSEQ multiplex PCR; TCRdb holds only in-frame clones, not every one. The sample consists of about 210,000 clones, around 90% of them appearing once. The material sequenced was PBMCs or T cells enriched from blood (not recorded which). These receptors were obtained from a man between 18 and 29 years old with acute COVID-19. The CDR3 runs from the conserved cysteine through the conserved F or W. D genes are given only for firm matches. The listing skips clone size in some rows; elsewhere it reads once, few, many or a size class.

>13|TRBJ2-1|.|.|TRBV30
TGTGCCTGGAGTGTCGCAGGGGACAATGAGCAGTTCTTC
CAWSVAGDNEQFF
>14|TRBJ2-1|TRBD2|.|TRBV14
TGTGCCAGCAGCCACGGACTAGCCGCATATGAGCAGTTCTTC
CASSHGLAAYEQFF
>15|TRBJ1-1|.|.|TRBV6-6
TGTGCCAGCAGTTCCTATAATCAAGGGGGCACTGAAGCTTTCTTT
CASSSYNQGGTEAFF
>12|TRBJ1-1|.|.|TRBV28
TGTGCCAGCAGTTTACCTCTGGGTAGCATCCTCTTT
CASSLPLGSILF
>15|TRBJ2-7|TRBD1|once|TRBV7-6
TGTGCCAGCAGCTTAGAAAGTAGGGGGCCCTACGAGCAGTACTTC
CASSLESRGPYEQYF
>16|TRBJ1-1|.|.|TRBV6-5
TGTGCCAGCAGTTACTCCGGGAGGGGGGCACGCACTGAAGCTTTCTTT
CASSYSGRGARTEAFF
>16|TRBJ2-1|TRBD2|.|TRBV9
TGTGCCAGCAGCGTTAATGCGGGAGGGCCCCACAATGAGCAGTTCTTC
CASSVNAGGPHNEQFF
>14|TRBJ2-7|.|.|TRBV11-3
TGTGCCAGCAGCCCGGAGGCGGGAATGAGAGAGCAGTACTTC
CASSPEAGMREQYF
>16|TRBJ1-1|.|.|TRBV27
TGTGCCAGCAGTTCTATTTCGGGGTTAGGATACCCTGAAGCTTTCTTT
CASSSISGLGYPEAFF
>16|TRBJ2-1|TRBD2|.|TRBV4-1
TGCGCCAGCAGCCAAGATGGACTAGCGGCTTACAATGAGCAGTTCTTC
CASSQDGLAAYNEQFF
>12|TRBJ2-7|.|.|TRBV30
TGTGCCTGGAGTGTCGTCCTCTACGAGCAGTACTTC
CAWSVVLYEQYF
>16|TRBJ1-1|TRBD1|.|TRBV19
TGTGCCAGTAGCCTACCTCCACACAGGGGGCTTGCGGAAGCTTTCTTT
CASSLPPHRGLAEAFF
>17|TRBJ2-3|TRBD2|.|TRBV20-1
TGCAGTGCTAGTGGCCCTATTAGCGGGAGGGACCCAGATACGCAGTATTTT
CSASGPISGRDPDTQYF
>16|TRBJ2-7|.|.|TRBV18
TGTGCCAGCTCACTAAGAACAGGGATTAGCTCCTACGAGCAGTACTTC
CASSLRTGISSYEQYF
>16|TRBJ2-7|.|.|TRBV18
TGTGCCAGCTCACCCCTGGGTATCGAGGGGGCCTACGAGCAGTACTTC
CASSPLGIEGAYEQYF
>16|TRBJ2-3|.|.|TRBV28
TGTGCCAGCAGTTCCCTCTCTTTGGGCCGCACAGATACGCAGTATTTT
CASSSLSLGRTDTQYF
>18|TRBJ2-1|.|.|TRBV21-1
TGTGCCAGCAGCAAAGAAGGCGGAGACGAAGACCCCTACAATGAGCAGTTCTTC
CASSKEGGDEDPYNEQFF
>15|TRBJ1-4|.|.|TRBV28
TGTGCCAGCAGGGTCGGGCAGGGTACTAATGAAAAACTGTTTTTT
CASRVGQGTNEKLFF
>15|TRBJ1-5|TRBD1|.|TRBV7-3
TGTGCCAGCAGCAACCCGGGACAGGGGTGTCAGCCCCAGCATTTT
CASSNPGQGCQPQHF
>14|TRBJ2-2|TRBD2|once|TRBV28
TGTGCCAGTTATAGAGCGGGAAACACCGGGGAGCTGTTTTTT
CASYRAGNTGELFF
>14|TRBJ2-3|TRBD1|.|TRBV7-3
TGTGCCAGCAGCCGGACAGGTCCTCGGGGTACGCAGTATTTT
CASSRTGPRGTQYF
>14|TRBJ1-2|TRBD1|.|TRBV19
TGTGCCAGTAGTAGCATCACAGGGGCCGGTGGCTACACCTTC
CASSSITGAGGYTF
>14|TRBJ1-2|.|.|TRBV2
TGTGCCAGCACCAGGACAGTCTCCAATTATGGCTACACCTTC
CASTRTVSNYGYTF
>15|TRBJ1-2|.|few|TRBV28
TGTGCCAGCAGCCCCCCTCGAGGTTTGAACTATGGCTACACCTTC
CASSPPRGLNYGYTF
>15|TRBJ1-1|.|.|TRBV4-1
TGCGCCAGCAGCCCGAGATTTGACTCGATCACTGAAGCTTTCTTT
CASSPRFDSITEAFF
>15|TRBJ1-2|.|.|TRBV28
TGTGCCAGCAGTTTCGTTGGCGGGACGTCGTATGGCTACACCTTC
CASSFVGGTSYGYTF
>18|TRBJ2-1|TRBD2|.|TRBV27
TGTGCCAGCGTAAAGTTCGTGGGGCTAGCGGCAGCCTACAATGAGCAGTTCTTC
CASVKFVGLAAAYNEQFF
>15|TRBJ1-6|.|.|TRBV7-8
TGTGCCAGCAGCCCCCCGGGACATCATAATTCACCCCTCCACTTT
CASSPPGHHNSPLHF
>13|TRBJ1-1|.|.|TRBV7-2
TGTGCCAGCAGCTTAGCTAGCAGGGGTGAAGCTTTCTTT
CASSLASRGEAFF
>14|TRBJ1-1|.|.|TRBV19
TGTGCCAGTAGAAAGGGGAATATGAACACTGAAGCTTTCTTT
CASRKGNMNTEAFF
>15|TRBJ2-1|.|.|TRBV5-1
TGCGCCAGCAGCTTGTCCCCCGACTCGCGCAATGAGCAGTTCTTC
CASSLSPDSRNEQFF
>17|TRBJ2-4|TRBD1|.|TRBV4-1
TGCGCCAGCAGCCAAGGGAGACAGGGCCCAGCCAAAAACATTCAGTACTTC
CASSQGRQGPAKNIQYF
>16|TRBJ1-6|TRBD1|.|TRBV13
TGTGCCAGCAGCCCATACCGAGGACAGGGTGCCCGTCCCCTCCACTTT
CASSPYRGQGARPLHF
>14|TRBJ1-1|.|few|TRBV28
TGTGCCAGCAGTTTATGGGACAGCAACACTGAAGCTTTCTTT
CASSLWDSNTEAFF
>15|TRBJ1-5|.|.|TRBV25-1
TGTGCCAGCAGTACAGGGTCGGGGAGCAATCAGCCCCAGCATTTT
CASSTGSGSNQPQHF
>11|TRBJ1-2|.|.|TRBV29-1
TGCAGCGTTGCGGAGAACTATGGCTACACCTTC
CSVAENYGYTF
>17|TRBJ2-1|TRBD2|.|TRBV13
TGTGCCAGCAGCTCGACTCGAAGACTAGCCTTTTCCAATGAGCAGTTCTTC
CASSSTRRLAFSNEQFF
>15|TRBJ2-7|.|many|TRBV18
TGTGCCAGCTCAACCGATAGCGGAGGCAGGGTCGAGCAGTACTTC
CASSTDSGGRVEQYF
>12|TRBJ2-7|.|.|TRBV2
TGTGCCAGCAGTGTTAGATCCTACGAGCAGTACTTC
CASSVRSYEQYF
>16|TRBJ2-3|TRBD2|.|TRBV19
TGTGCCAGTAGTACCCGACTAGCGGGAGAGCCAGATACGCAGTATTTT
CASSTRLAGEPDTQYF
>15|TRBJ1-1|TRBD1|.|TRBV10-3
TGTGCCATCAGGGACGGACAGGGGACCTTCTCTGAAGCTTTCTTT
CAIRDGQGTFSEAFF
>14|TRBJ1-2|.|.|TRBV6-5
TGTGCCAGCAGTTACGGGGGCCCTGGCTATGGCTACACCTTC
CASSYGGPGYGYTF
>14|TRBJ2-7|.|.|TRBV15
TGTGCCACCAGCAGAGGCGGCAGCGGCTACGAGCAGTACTTC
CATSRGGSGYEQYF
>16|TRBJ2-1|TRBD2|.|TRBV6-4
TGTGCCAGCAGTGACCAAGTAGCGGGAGGGCCAGATGAGCAGTTCTTC
CASSDQVAGGPDEQFF
>14|TRBJ2-7|.|.|TRBV28
TGTGCCAGCAGTTCTCTCTCTAGCGCCCTAGACCAGTACTTC
CASSSLSSALDQYF
>16|TRBJ2-1|.|.|TRBV5-1
TGCGCCAGCAGCTTGGACCCGGACAGACTCTACAATGAGCAGTTCTTC
CASSLDPDRLYNEQFF